This section outlines one T cell receptor beta chain sequence together with its context. This entry is derived from a study of T cell responses to AZD1222 COVID-19 vaccine. This table comes from immunoSEQ multiplex PCR, and its TCRdb copy is limited to in-frame clones, with some not included. In the table there are 100,000 to 150,000 clones, 88% of which are singletons. CDR1 and CDR2 from the germline V gene are SGHKS and YYEKEE (reference sequence). V gave up 0 bases and J gave up 7 bases, with 11 bases separating them. The CDR3 spans 13 residues. The chain links TRBV5-5 to TRBJ2-7; D call uncertain. This sequence was found in an adult in good health. The sequenced sample was peripheral blood, obtained on day 0 of AZD1222 vaccination. CDR3 DNA sequence: TGTGCCAGCAGCTTGGTGGCGGTGGGGGAGCAGTACTTC. As protein: CASSLVAVGEQYF.